The 19 T cell receptor beta chains below come from one sample, sequenced in a study of cytomegalovirus exposure and HLA in healthy donors. PCR used 60 Vbeta primers and 13 Jbeta primers. The method was immunoSEQ multiplex PCR; TCRdb's version includes in-frame clones alone and lacks a portion of them. The table includes roughly 200,000 clones, roughly 90% detected once. The sequenced material came from PBMCs. Source of these receptors: a woman aged 25 to 39 in good health and CMV-seronegative.

This rearrangement joins TRBV4-2 to TRBJ2-7, with TRBD2 matching over 12 bases. The V and J ends lost 6 bases and 2 bases, in that order; junction bases with no gene match: 2. Germline V gene lookup returns CDR1 LGHNA and CDR2 YNFKEQ. This CDR3 has 14 amino acids. The DNA of the CDR3 is TGTGCCAGCAGGGCTAGCGGGAGGGCCTACGAGCAGTACTTC. Translating it yields CASRASGRAYEQYF.

The V and J genes are TRBV2 and TRBJ2-5, with a possible D match to TRBD1 (6 bases). This CDR3 contains 14 residues. The germline V and J ends were trimmed by 3 bases and 5 bases, with 13 bases remaining between them. Germline V CDR1 and CDR2: SNHLY, FYNNEI. CDR3 amino acids: CASSENRAGETQYF. CDR3 in DNA: TGTGCCAGCAGTGAGAACAGGGCCGGGGAGACCCAGTACTTC.

The J gene is TRBJ1-1, the V gene TRBV19; no clear D. The V end lost 5 bases, the J end lost 4 bases, and 11 bases lay between the germline ends. CDR1 and CDR2 (germline): LNHDA, SQIVND (reference sequence). The CDR3 is 13 amino acids. In DNA form, the CDR3 reads TGTGCCAGTAGTGACATTATCAGCACTGAAGCTTTCTTT. Amino acid sequence: CASSDIISTEAFF.

This rearrangement joins TRBV7-3 to TRBJ2-7; D perhaps matches TRBD2 (5 bases). CDR3 size: 14 residues. Deletions cut 2 bases from V and 2 bases from J, with 10 bases between. Germline V gene sequence: CDR1 SGHTA, CDR2 FQGTGA. The CDR3 reads CASSLAGGAYEQYF. The CDR3 coding sequence is TGTGCCAGCAGCTTAGCGGGTGGGGCCTACGAGCAGTACTTC.

This sequence joins TRBV5-1 and TRBJ2-3, with 7 bases fitting TRBD2. The CDR3 runs 16 residues. In germline, CDR1 is SGHRS, CDR2 YFSETQ. V lost 0 bases, J lost 0 bases, and 4 bases stayed unmatched. CDR3 residues: CASSLELATSTDTQYF. CDR3 in DNA: TGCGCCAGCAGCTTGGAACTAGCGACTAGCACAGATACGCAGTATTTT.

The chain employs TRBV7-2 and TRBJ1-1, with D maybe TRBD1 (5 bases). Per the germline V gene, CDR1 is SGHTA and CDR2 is FQGNSA. Deletions cut 4 bases from V and 7 bases from J, with 10 bases between. The CDR3 sequence is 12 residues long. This CDR3 reads CASSSSGLEAFF. The CDR3 nucleotides read TGTGCCAGCAGCTCATCAGGGCTTGAAGCTTTCTTT.

The genes are TRBV20-1 and TRBJ2-7; D ambiguous. V lost 5 bases, J lost 7 bases, and 9 bases lay in between. The length of the CDR3 is 10 residues. Per germline, CDR1 DFQATT and CDR2 SNEGSKA (reference sequence). The CDR3 nucleotides are TGCAGTGCTGTAGCATCGGAGCAGTACTTC. Amino acid sequence: CSAVASEQYF.

The chain uses TRBV5-1 and TRBJ1-1; 8 bases match TRBD1. With 0 bases clipped from V and 4 bases from J, the junction kept 5 bases outside the gene matches. Germline loops: CDR1 SGHRS, CDR2 YFSETQ. CDR3 length: 15 amino acids. DNA of the CDR3: TGCGCCAGCAGCTTGGCCAATCAGGGGGCCACTGAAGCTTTCTTT. This translates into CASSLANQGATEAFF.

This clone was recorded once. V usage is TRBV18 and J usage is TRBJ1-2; no definite D call. V lost 0 bases and J lost 6, with 11 bases in between. The CDR3 is 14 amino acids. Per the germline V gene, CDR1 is KGHSH and CDR2 is LQKENI. CDR3 amino acids: CASSPPMEGDGYTF. The CDR3 DNA is TGTGCCAGCTCACCACCAATGGAAGGAGATGGCTACACCTTC.

The V and J genes are TRBV11-2 and TRBJ2-3; D is perhaps TRBD2 (6 bases). Germline loops: CDR1 SGHAT, CDR2 FQNNGV. The CDR3 contains 14 residues. V lost 6 bases to trimming and J lost 2 bases, with 12 bases between them. CDR3 DNA sequence: TGTGCCAGCAGATTGGGACTTATCACAGATACGCAGTATTTT. Translated: CASRLGLITDTQYF.

The gene calls are TRBV5-5 and TRBJ1-2, with D maybe TRBD1 (5 bases). This CDR3 has 16 amino acids. CDR1 and CDR2 from the germline V gene are SGHKS and YYEKEE (reference sequence). Trimming took 1 base from V and 4 from J, leaving 17 bases between them. CDR3 in DNA: TGTGCCAGCAGCTTGACGTTGGGGGGGATCGGCTATGGCTACACCTTC. Protein sequence: CASSLTLGGIGYGYTF.

The chain carries TRBV7-6 and TRBJ2-5; 10 bases line up with TRBD2. Trimming took 1 base from V and 4 from J; bases not matched to a gene: 3. The CDR3 sequence is 15 residues long. Germline V lookup: CDR1 SGHVS, CDR2 FNYEAQ. CDR3 in DNA: TGTGCCAGCAGCTTAGTCCTAGCGGGAGCAGAGACCCAGTACTTC. This gives the protein CASSLVLAGAETQYF.

This sequence joins TRBV10-3 and TRBJ2-7; a possible D gene is TRBD2 (5 bases). The germline V gene encodes CDR1 ENHRY and CDR2 SYGVKD. V was trimmed by 11 bases and J by 1 base, leaving 15 bases between them. The CDR3 contains 13 residues. CDR3 in amino acids: CAVANGESYEQYF. The CDR3 region has the DNA TGTGCCGTAGCGAACGGTGAGTCCTACGAGCAGTACTTC.

The chain couples TRBV7-5 to TRBJ2-7; the table assigns TRBD1, which was not confirmed against the DNA. TRBV7-5 counts as a pseudogene. The CDR3 extends over 11 amino acids. The CDR3 is CARQGAYEQYF. In DNA form, the CDR3 reads TGTGCCAGACAGGGGGCCTACGAGCAGTACTTC.

This clone was seen a single time. The rearrangement joins TRBV7-2 to TRBJ2-2, with 13 positions matching TRBD2. CDR1 is SGHTA and CDR2 is FQGNSA in the germline V gene. This CDR3 region has 18 residues. V lost 3 bases and J lost 1; bases outside the gene matches: 5. CDR3 sequence (DNA): TGTGCCAGCAGCTTGTTACTAGCGGGAGGGGGGAACACCGGGGAGCTGTTTTTT. Protein sequence: CASSLLLAGGGNTGELFF.

The V call is TRBV6-1, the J call TRBJ1-1; 12 bases match TRBD1. CDR3 length: 14 residues. Germline trimming cut 7 bases from V and 2 bases from J; bases unmatched to any gene: 2. The V gene's germline CDR1 is MNHNS and CDR2 SASEGT. Here the CDR3 DNA reads TGTGCCAGCATAGGGACAGGGGGCAACACTGAAGCTTTCTTT. Protein: CASIGTGGNTEAFF.

The chain links TRBV7-9 to TRBJ2-2; tentative D call: TRBD1 (6 bases). This CDR3 is built from 14 residues. V was trimmed by 6 bases and J by 6 bases, leaving 14 bases between them. Germline loops: CDR1 SEHNR, CDR2 FQNEAQ (reference sequence). For the CDR3, the DNA is TGTGCCAGCAGGCTACAGGGAATAGCCGGGGAGCTGTTTTTT. It translates to CASRLQGIAGELFF.

This sequence joins TRBV27 and TRBJ2-1; 8 bases are shared with TRBD1. Per germline, CDR1 MNHEY and CDR2 SMNVEV (reference sequence). The V segment lost 4 bases and the J segment 5 bases; nucleotides outside the gene matches: 7. CDR3 size: 15 residues. In DNA, the CDR3 is TGTGCCAGCAGTTCGAGGACAGGGCGGAACAATGAGCAGTTCTTC. Encoded protein: CASSSRTGRNNEQFF.

The chain carries TRBV6-5 and TRBJ2-7; 11 nucleotides line up with TRBD2. CDR1 is MNHEY, CDR2 SVGAGI, per germline. Trimming removed 5 bases from V and 7 bases from J; junction bases left unmatched: 10. CDR3 length: 15 residues. This chain's CDR3 is CASSPGLAGSGEQYF. CDR3 DNA sequence: TGTGCCAGCAGTCCTGGACTAGCGGGTTCGGGGGAGCAGTACTTC.